This T cell receptor (beta chain) was captured in a study of blood T cell repertoires in COVID-19. Study summary: The samples span acute and convalescent COVID-19 from the United States, Italy and Spain.

From germline, CDR1 is LNHDA and CDR2 SQIVND (reference sequence). The V gene lost 6 bases and the J gene lost 4 bases, with 13 bases spanning the gap. The CDR3 consists of 14 residues. The authors' processing: Estimated nucleated cell counts came from reference gene primer amplification. Generated by immunoSEQ multiplex PCR, the TCRdb table keeps only in-frame clones and is missing some. That table gives V, J and clone size, and the DNA gave D and trimming. The table includes fewer than 300,000 clones, 65% to 85% detected once. Those enrolled in Seattle joined during active infection and were followed longitudinally afterward. This clone occurred once.

The source material was peripheral blood. The receptor's source is a person between 65 and 80 years old with COVID-19, enrolled during active disease. This chain uses TRBV19 with TRBJ2-1; a weak D match, TRBD2 (6 bases). The CDR3 spells CASSPGTLYNEQFF. The CDR3 nucleotides read TGTGCCAGTAGCCCCGGGACTCTTTACAATGAGCAGTTCTTC. Full variable domain (outside the CDR3, taken from reference TRBV19 and TRBJ2-1): DGGITQSPKYLFRKEGQNVTLSCEQNLNHDAMYWYRQDPGQGLRLIYYSQIVNDFQKGDIAEGYSVSREKKESFPLTVTSAQKNPTAFYLCASSPGTLYNEQFFGPGTRLTVL.